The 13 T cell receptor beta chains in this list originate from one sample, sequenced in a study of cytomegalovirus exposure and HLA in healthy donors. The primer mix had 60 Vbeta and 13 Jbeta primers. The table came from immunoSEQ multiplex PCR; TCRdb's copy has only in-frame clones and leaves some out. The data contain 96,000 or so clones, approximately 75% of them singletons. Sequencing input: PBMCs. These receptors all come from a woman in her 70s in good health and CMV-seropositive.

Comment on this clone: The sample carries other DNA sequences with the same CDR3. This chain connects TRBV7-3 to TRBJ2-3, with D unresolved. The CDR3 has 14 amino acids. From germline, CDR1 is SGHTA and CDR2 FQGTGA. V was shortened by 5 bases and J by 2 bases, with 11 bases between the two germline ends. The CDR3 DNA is TGTGCCAGCAGCCTCCGTGGGCCCACAGATACGCAGTATTTT. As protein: CASSLRGPTDTQYF.

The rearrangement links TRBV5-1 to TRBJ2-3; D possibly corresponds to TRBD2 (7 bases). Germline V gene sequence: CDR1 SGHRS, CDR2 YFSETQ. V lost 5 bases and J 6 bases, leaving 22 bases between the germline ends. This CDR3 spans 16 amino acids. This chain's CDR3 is CASRRGGRGKADTQYF. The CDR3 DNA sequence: TGCGCCAGCAGAAGGGGGGGGAGGGGGAAAGCTGATACGCAGTATTTT.

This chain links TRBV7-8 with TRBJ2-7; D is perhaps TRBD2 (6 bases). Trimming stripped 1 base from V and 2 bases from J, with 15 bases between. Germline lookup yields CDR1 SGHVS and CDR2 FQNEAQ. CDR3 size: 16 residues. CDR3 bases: TGTGCCAGCAGCTTAGGTAGTGGGGGGTGCACCTACGAGCAGTACTTC. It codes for CASSLGSGGCTYEQYF.

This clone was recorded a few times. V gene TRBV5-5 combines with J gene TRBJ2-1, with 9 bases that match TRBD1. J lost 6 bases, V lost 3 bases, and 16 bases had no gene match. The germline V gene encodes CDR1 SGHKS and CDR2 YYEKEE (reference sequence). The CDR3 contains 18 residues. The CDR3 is CASSSRLRDRVLVNEQFF. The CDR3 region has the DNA TGTGCCAGCAGCTCCCGCTTAAGGGACAGGGTCTTAGTCAATGAGCAGTTCTTC.

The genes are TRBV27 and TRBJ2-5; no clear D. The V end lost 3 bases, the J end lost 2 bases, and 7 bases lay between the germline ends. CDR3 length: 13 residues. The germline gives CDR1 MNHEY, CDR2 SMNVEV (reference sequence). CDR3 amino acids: CASSFSTQETQYF. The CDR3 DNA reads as TGTGCCAGCAGTTTCAGTACACAAGAGACCCAGTACTTC.

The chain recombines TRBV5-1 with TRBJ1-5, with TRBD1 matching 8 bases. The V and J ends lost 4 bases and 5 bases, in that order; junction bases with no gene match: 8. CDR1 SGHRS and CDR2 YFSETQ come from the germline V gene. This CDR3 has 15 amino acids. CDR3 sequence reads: CASSPQGGRDQPQHF. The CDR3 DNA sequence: TGCGCCAGCAGCCCACAGGGGGGACGGGATCAGCCCCAGCATTTT. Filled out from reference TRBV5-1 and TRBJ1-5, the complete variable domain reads KAGVTQTPRYLIKTRGQQVTLSCSPISGHRSVSWYQQTPGQGLQFLFEYFSETQRNKGNFPGRFSGRQFSNSRSEMNVSTLELGDSALYLCASSPQGGRDQPQHFGDGTRLSIL.

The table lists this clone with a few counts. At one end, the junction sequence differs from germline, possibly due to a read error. CDR3 sequence: CASSLAGTGELMNF. In nucleotides, the CDR3 is TGCGCCAGCAGCTTGGCGGGGACAGGGGAATTGATGAACTTC. The chain couples TRBV5-1 to TRBJ2-7; 10 positions agree with TRBD1. The CDR3 has 14 residues. Germline CDR1 and CDR2: SGHRS and YFSETQ.

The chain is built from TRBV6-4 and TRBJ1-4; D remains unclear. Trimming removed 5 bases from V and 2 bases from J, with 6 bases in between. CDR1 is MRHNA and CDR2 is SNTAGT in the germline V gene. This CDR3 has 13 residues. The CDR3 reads CASSRRTNEKLFF. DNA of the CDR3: TGTGCCAGCAGTAGGAGGACTAATGAAAAACTGTTTTTT.

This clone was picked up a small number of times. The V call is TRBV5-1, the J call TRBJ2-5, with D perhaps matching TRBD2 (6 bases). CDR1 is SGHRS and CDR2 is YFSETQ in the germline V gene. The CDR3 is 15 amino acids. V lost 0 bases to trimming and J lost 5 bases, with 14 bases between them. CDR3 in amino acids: CASSLGALEGETQYF. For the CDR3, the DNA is TGCGCCAGCAGCTTGGGGGCCTTGGAGGGCGAGACCCAGTACTTC.

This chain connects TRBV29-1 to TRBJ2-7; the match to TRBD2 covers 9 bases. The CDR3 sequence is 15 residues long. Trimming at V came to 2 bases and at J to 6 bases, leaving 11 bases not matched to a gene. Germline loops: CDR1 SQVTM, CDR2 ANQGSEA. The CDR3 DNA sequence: TGCAGCGTTGAAAGATTAGCGGGAGTTCGGCCCGAGCAGTACTTC. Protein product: CSVERLAGVRPEQYF.

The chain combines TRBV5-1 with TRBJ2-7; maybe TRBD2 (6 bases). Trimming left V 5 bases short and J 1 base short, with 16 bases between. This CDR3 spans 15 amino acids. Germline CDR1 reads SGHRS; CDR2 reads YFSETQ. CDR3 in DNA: TGCGCCAGCAGAGTCACCGGGACTCCGTCCTACGAGCAGTACTTC. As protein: CASRVTGTPSYEQYF.

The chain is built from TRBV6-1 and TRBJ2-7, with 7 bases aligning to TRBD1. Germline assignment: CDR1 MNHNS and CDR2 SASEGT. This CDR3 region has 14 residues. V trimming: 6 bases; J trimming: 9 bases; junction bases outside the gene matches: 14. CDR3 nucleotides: TGTGCCAGCAGCGCGACAGGGCCCTATCTGGGGCAGTACTTC. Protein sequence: CASSATGPYLGQYF.

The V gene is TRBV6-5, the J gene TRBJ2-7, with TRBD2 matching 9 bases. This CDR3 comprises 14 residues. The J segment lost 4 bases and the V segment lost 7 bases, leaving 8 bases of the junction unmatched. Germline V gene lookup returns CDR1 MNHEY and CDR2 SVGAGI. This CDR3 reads CASNSGGSRYEQYF. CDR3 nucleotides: TGTGCCAGCAATAGCGGGGGCTCGAGATACGAGCAGTACTTC.